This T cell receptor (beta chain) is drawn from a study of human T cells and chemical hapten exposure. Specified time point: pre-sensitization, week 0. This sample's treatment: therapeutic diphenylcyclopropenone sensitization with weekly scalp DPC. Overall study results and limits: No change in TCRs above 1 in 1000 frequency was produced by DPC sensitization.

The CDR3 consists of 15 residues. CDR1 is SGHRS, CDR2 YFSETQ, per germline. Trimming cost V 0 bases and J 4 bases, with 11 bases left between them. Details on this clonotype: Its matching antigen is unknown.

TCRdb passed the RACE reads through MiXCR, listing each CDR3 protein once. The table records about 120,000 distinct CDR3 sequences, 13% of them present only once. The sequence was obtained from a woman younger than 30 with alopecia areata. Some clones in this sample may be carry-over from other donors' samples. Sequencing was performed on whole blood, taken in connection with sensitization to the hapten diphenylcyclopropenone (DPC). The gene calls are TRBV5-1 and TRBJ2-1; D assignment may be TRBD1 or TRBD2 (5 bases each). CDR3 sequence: CASSLDGGPYNEQFF. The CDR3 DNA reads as TGCGCCAGCAGCTTGGATGGGGGACCGTACAATGAGCAGTTCTTC. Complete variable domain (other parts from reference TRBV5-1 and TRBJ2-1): KAGVTQTPRYLIKTRGQQVTLSCSPISGHRSVSWYQQTPGQGLQFLFEYFSETQRNKGNFPGRFSGRQFSNSRSEMNVSTLELGDSALYLCASSLDGGPYNEQFFGPGTRLTVL.